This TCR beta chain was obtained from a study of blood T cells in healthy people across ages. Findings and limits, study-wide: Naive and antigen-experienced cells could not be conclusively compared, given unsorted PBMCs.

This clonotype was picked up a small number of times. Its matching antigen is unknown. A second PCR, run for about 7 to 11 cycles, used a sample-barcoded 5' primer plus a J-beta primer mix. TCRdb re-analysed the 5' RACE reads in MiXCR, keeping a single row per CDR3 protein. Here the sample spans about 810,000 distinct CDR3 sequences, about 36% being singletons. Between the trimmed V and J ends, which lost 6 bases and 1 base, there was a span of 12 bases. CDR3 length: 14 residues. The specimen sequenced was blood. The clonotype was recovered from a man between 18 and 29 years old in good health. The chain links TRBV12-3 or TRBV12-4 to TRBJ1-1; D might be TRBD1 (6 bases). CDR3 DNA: TGTGCCAGCAGGCTGGACAGCAAGAACACTGAAGCTTTCTTT. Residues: CASRLDSKNTEAFF.